The sequence of this T cell receptor beta chain was determined in a study of CD8 T cells in ankylosing spondylitis (dated by TCRdb to about 2017). Concerning the study at large: The study profiled T cell receptor beta repertoires in healthy donors and ankylosing spondylitis patients to find disease-linked TCR variants. In total, the full study cohort was made up of some 110 healthy donors and 25 to 30 ankylosing spondylitis patients. Peripheral blood samples were taken, and synovial fluid was additionally collected from ankylosing spondylitis patients.

Comments on this clonotype: What antigen it recognizes has not been identified. Base qualities are missing; no much larger clone stands one base away.

V ends up 4 bases short and J 2 bases short, with an unmatched junction base count of 7. The CDR3 runs 16 residues from the cysteine to the phenylalanine. This entry keeps only the CDR3 DNA: 48 bases, framed from base 1. The CDR1 and CDR2 encoded by the germline V gene (reference sequence) are SEHNR and FQNEAQ. Instrument on record: Illumina HiSeq 2500. Quantitative 5'-RACE with molecular barcodes was used to prepare TCR beta libraries. The study's own analysis went as follows. A new computational method, built on a probabilistic model of VDJ rearrangement, was used to identify disease-linked TCR variants. The public reads were quality trimmed at Q25 with fastp and then assembled into clones with MiXCR by TCRdb, keeping productive beta chains. Entries are consolidated by CDR3 protein sequence, retaining the most common genes and DNA. These V and J calls derive from TCRdb rather than the authors' analysis. This sample gives around 440,000 distinct CDR3 sequences in total; roughly 18% of them show up just once. The ten largest clones take up 0.95% to 1.1% of the sample.

The paper as a whole reports these results and caveats: Some motif variants were previously reported in synovial fluid and blood of reactive arthritis patients, suggesting common disease-initiation mechanisms. Significant enrichment of the disease-linked clones was reported in matched synovial fluid samples from ankylosing spondylitis patients. The disease-linked clones had a CD8+ phenotype and were found at relatively low frequencies in peripheral blood. A TCR beta motif of about 8 highly homologous amino acid variants appeared characteristic of blood from ankylosing spondylitis patients.

The sequenced sample was blood, either unsorted or a sorted T cell fraction (not recorded which). This clonotype was obtained from a male donor with ankylosing spondylitis. This sequence uses TRBV7-9 and TRBJ2-3, with 9 bases in between that match TRBD1. The CDR3 region: CASSSTGGSHTDTQYF. Here is the DNA: TGTGCCAGCAGCTCCACAGGGGGCTCGCACACAGATACGCAGTATTTT.